The rows below give T cell receptor beta chains drawn from one sample of a study of blood T cell repertoires in COVID-19. Some clones are missing from TCRdb's copy, which holds only in-frame ones; the method was immunoSEQ multiplex PCR. The sample has 270,000 or so clones; roughly 84% are singletons. Sequenced input: peripheral blood. Receptors originate from a woman younger than 35 with acute or convalescent COVID-19. Both conserved end residues are part of each CDR3. D genes are given only for firm matches. A row's size may be missing; if present it is once, few, many or a size class.

J gene	clone size	D gene	V gene	CDR3 protein	CDR3 DNA
TRBJ1-2	.	.	TRBV6-1	CASSEAAGSNGYTF	TGTGCCAGCAGTGAAGCAGCCGGGAGTAATGGCTACACCTTC
TRBJ1-2	.	.	TRBV29-1	CSVEFTGDYGYTF	TGCAGCGTTGAATTTACGGGAGACTATGGCTACACCTTC
TRBJ2-7	once	.	TRBV7-2	CASSNLEEGGASSYEQYF	TGTGCCAGCAGCAACCTGGAGGAGGGCGGGGCGAGCTCCTACGAGCAGTACTTC
TRBJ1-1	once	.	TRBV20-1	CSEIAITEAFF	TGCAGTGAAATAGCAATCACTGAAGCTTTCTTT
TRBJ1-6	.	TRBD1	TRBV18	CASSRDRGNSPLHF	TGTGCCAGCTCCAGGGACAGGGGGAATTCACCCCTCCACTTT
TRBJ2-5	few	TRBD2	TRBV19	CASTRRLAGEETQYF	TGTGCCAGTACGAGGAGACTAGCGGGAGAAGAGACCCAGTACTTC
TRBJ2-3	.	TRBD1	TRBV11-3	CASSLDQGGTGAADTQYF	TGTGCCAGCAGCTTAGATCAAGGAGGGACAGGGGCGGCAGATACGCAGTATTTT
TRBJ1-1	once	.	TRBV6-6	CASIFGSGNTEAFF	TGTGCCAGCATTTTTGGGAGTGGGAACACTGAAGCTTTCTTT
TRBJ2-5	.	TRBD2	TRBV29-1	CSVTKTSEETQYF	TGCAGCGTTACAAAGACTAGCGAAGAGACCCAGTACTTC
TRBJ2-7	.	TRBD2	TRBV6-5	CASSRSSGSSYEQYF	TGTGCCAGCAGTAGATCTAGCGGGAGCTCCTACGAGCAGTACTTC
TRBJ2-7	once	.	TRBV12-3/TRBV12-4	CASSLRGIYEQYF	TGTGCCAGCAGTTTGAGGGGGATCTACGAGCAGTACTTC
TRBJ2-7	once	TRBD1	TRBV2	CASSGTGDVYEQYF	TGTGCCAGCAGCGGGACAGGGGACGTCTACGAGCAGTACTTC
TRBJ2-3	.	TRBD2	TRBV11-2	CASSLDRTSDTDTQYF	TGTGCCAGCAGCTTAGATCGAACTAGCGACACAGATACGCAGTATTTT
TRBJ1-1	once	.	TRBV7-9	CASSVIGPEKWNTEAFF	TGTGCCAGCAGCGTAATCGGTCCCGAGAAATGGAACACTGAAGCTTTCTTT
TRBJ2-1	.	TRBD2	TRBV6-5	CASSLTSGTYNEQFF	TGTGCCAGCAGCTTAACTAGCGGGACGTACAATGAGCAGTTCTTC
TRBJ2-7	.	TRBD2	TRBV4-3	CASSQGSGSSYEQYF	TGCGCCAGCAGCCAAGGTAGCGGGAGCTCCTACGAGCAGTACTTC
TRBJ1-1	.	TRBD1	TRBV5-4	CASRRGQDTEAFF	TGTGCCAGCAGACGGGGACAGGACACTGAAGCTTTCTTT
TRBJ1-1	.	.	TRBV6-2/TRBV6-3	CASSYSGQNEAFF	TGTGCCAGCAGTTACTCGGGACAAAATGAAGCTTTCTTT
TRBJ2-7	.	.	TRBV7-9	CASTDLRQDYEQYF	TGTGCCAGCACCGATCTTAGGCAGGACTACGAGCAGTACTTC
TRBJ2-7	.	.	TRBV7-2	CASSLDWTTYEQYF	TGTGCCAGCAGCTTAGATTGGACTACCTACGAGCAGTACTTC
TRBJ1-2	few	TRBD1	TRBV5-1	CASSPGQGYGYTF	TGCGCCAGCAGCCCGGGACAGGGGTATGGCTACACCTTC
TRBJ1-5	.	TRBD1	TRBV30	CAWSVGTGEEPQHF	TGTGCCTGGAGTGTTGGGACAGGTGAGGAGCCCCAGCATTTT
TRBJ2-1	.	TRBD1	TRBV11-3	CASSPGTGGYEQFF	TGTGCCAGCAGCCCGGGGACAGGGGGATATGAGCAGTTCTTC
TRBJ1-6	.	.	TRBV27	CASSFTGPHSPLHF	TGTGCCAGCAGTTTCACAGGGCCCCATTCACCCCTCCACTTT
TRBJ1-4	.	TRBD1	TRBV18	CASSKRQGGEKLFF	TGTGCCAGCTCCAAGCGACAGGGCGGTGAAAAACTGTTTTTT
TRBJ1-4	.	.	TRBV30	CALDQGSSNEKLFF	TGTGCCTTGGATCAGGGTTCAAGTAATGAAAAACTGTTTTTT
TRBJ1-2	few	TRBD1	TRBV28	CASTRPRGRWDYGYTF	TGTGCCAGCACTAGACCGAGGGGGCGTTGGGACTATGGCTACACCTTC
TRBJ2-1	.	TRBD2	TRBV18	CASSVTSGLAGSNEQFF	TGTGCCAGCTCGGTTACATCGGGACTAGCGGGAAGCAATGAGCAGTTCTTC
TRBJ1-2	.	TRBD1	TRBV10-3	CATRTGGYGYTF	TGTGCCACCCGGACAGGGGGCTATGGCTACACCTTC
TRBJ1-5	.	.	TRBV27	CASSSRGGIYSNQPQHF	TGTGCCAGCAGTTCCCGGGGAGGCATCTATAGCAATCAGCCCCAGCATTTT